This T cell receptor (beta chain) was captured by sequencing in a study of T cell changes during pregnancy in multiple sclerosis. TCRdb's table, derived via immunoSEQ multiplex PCR, lists solely in-frame clones and lacks some. The sample yields 95,000 to 110,000 clones, around 90% seen once. The CDR3 runs 14 residues. V was pared by 6 bases and J by 0 bases, with 12 bases between. Germline V CDR1 and CDR2: MNHEY, SVGAGI. This sequence was found in a female donor in good health, enrolled as a control in a pregnancy study. The sequenced sample was peripheral blood, obtained in the third trimester of pregnancy. V is TRBV6-5 and J is TRBJ2-7; tentative D call: TRBD1 (6 bases). CDR3 coding DNA: TGTGCCAGCAGCCAGACAGGCAGCTCCTACGAGCAGTACTTC. Translating it yields CASSQTGSSYEQYF.